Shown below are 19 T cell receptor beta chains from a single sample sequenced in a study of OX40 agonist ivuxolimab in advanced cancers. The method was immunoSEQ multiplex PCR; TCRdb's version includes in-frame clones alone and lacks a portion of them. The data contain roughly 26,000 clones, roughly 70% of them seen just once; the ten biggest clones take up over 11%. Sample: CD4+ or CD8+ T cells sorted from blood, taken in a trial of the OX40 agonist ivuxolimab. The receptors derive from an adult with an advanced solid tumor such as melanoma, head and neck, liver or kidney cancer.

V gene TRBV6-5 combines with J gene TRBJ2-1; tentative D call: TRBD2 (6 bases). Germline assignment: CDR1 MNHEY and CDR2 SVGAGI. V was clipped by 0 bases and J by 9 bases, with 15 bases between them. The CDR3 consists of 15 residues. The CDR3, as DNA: TGTGCCAGCAGTTACTCCCCCCCGGGGGTTGGTGAGCAGTTCTTC. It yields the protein CASSYSPPGVGEQFF.

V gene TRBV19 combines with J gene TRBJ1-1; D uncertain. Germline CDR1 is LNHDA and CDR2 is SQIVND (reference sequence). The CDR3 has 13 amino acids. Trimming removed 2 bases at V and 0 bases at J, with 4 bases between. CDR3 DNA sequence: TGTGCCAGTAGTATAAACATGAACACTGAAGCTTTCTTT. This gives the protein CASSINMNTEAFF.

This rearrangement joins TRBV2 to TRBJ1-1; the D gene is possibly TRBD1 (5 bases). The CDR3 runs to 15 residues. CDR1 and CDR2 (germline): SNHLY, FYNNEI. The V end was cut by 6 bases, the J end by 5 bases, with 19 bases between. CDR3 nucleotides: TGTGCCAGCAGGCCTAAATGGGGGGGAGATACTGAAGCTTTCTTT. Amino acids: CASRPKWGGDTEAFF. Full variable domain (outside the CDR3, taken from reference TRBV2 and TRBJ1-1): EPEVTQTPSHQVTQMGQEVILRCVPISNHLYFYWYRQILGQKVEFLVSFYNNEISEKSEIFDDQFSVERPDGSNFTLKIRSTKLEDSAMYFCASRPKWGGDTEAFFGQGTRLTVV.

CDR3 in DNA: TGCGCCAGCAGCTTGGTAGGGCGACAGGGGAATTCTGGAAACACCATATATTTT. It specifies CASSLVGRQGNSGNTIYF. J is TRBJ1-3 and V is TRBV5-1; TRBD1 aligns across 8 bases. The CDR3 is made up of 18 amino acids. Germline lookup yields CDR1 SGHRS and CDR2 YFSETQ. J was trimmed by 1 base and V by 0 bases; bases with no gene match: 9.

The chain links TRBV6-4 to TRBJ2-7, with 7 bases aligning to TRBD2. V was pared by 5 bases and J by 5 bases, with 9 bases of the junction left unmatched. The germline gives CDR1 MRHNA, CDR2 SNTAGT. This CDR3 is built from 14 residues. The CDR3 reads CASSWAGVADEQYF. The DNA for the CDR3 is TGTGCCAGCAGTTGGGCGGGGGTAGCCGACGAGCAGTACTTC.

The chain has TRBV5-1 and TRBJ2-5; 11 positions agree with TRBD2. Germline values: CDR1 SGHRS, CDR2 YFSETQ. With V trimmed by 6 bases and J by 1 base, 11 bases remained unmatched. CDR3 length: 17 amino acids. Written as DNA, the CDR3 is TGCGCCAGCACAAAGTTAACTAGCGGGGGTGTCCAAGAGACCCAGTACTTC. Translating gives CASTKLTSGGVQETQYF.

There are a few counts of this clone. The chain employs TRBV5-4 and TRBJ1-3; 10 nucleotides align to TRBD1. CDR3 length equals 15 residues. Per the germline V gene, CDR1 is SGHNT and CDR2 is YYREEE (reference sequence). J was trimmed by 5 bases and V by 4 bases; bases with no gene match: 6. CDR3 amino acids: CASSGPDRGRNTIYF. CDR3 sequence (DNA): TGTGCCAGCAGCGGGCCGGACAGGGGGAGAAACACCATATATTTT.

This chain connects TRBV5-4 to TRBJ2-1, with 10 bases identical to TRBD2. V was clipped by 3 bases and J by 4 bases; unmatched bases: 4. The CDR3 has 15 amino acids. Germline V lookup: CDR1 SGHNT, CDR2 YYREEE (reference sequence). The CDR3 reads CASSSSGGLYNEQFF. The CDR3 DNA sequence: TGTGCCAGCAGCTCTAGCGGGGGATTATACAATGAGCAGTTCTTC.

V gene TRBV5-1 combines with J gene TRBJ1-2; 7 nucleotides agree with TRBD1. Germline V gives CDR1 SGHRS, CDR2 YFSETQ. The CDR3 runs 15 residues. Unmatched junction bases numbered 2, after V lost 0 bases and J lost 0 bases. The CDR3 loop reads CASSLGQGPNYGYTF. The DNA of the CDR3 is TGCGCCAGCAGCTTGGGACAGGGTCCTAACTATGGCTACACCTTC. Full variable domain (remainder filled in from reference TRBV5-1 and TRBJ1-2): KAGVTQTPRYLIKTRGQQVTLSCSPISGHRSVSWYQQTPGQGLQFLFEYFSETQRNKGNFPGRFSGRQFSNSRSEMNVSTLELGDSALYLCASSLGQGPNYGYTFGSGTRLTVV.

CDR3 amino acids: CSASRGTEAFF. The DNA for the CDR3 is TGCAGTGCTAGCCGGGGGACTGAAGCTTTCTTT. This chain connects TRBV20-1 to TRBJ1-1; possibly TRBD1 for D (5 bases). CDR3 length: 11 residues. The germline V gene encodes CDR1 DFQATT and CDR2 SNEGSKA (reference sequence). Trimming cost V 3 bases and J 5 bases, with 7 bases left between them.

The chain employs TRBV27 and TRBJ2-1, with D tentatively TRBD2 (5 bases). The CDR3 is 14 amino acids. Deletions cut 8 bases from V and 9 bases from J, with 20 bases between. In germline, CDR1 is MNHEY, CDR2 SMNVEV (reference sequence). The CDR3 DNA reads TGTGCCAGCTGGACTTCCGTGGATTCTGGTGAGCAGTTCTTC. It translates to CASWTSVDSGEQFF.

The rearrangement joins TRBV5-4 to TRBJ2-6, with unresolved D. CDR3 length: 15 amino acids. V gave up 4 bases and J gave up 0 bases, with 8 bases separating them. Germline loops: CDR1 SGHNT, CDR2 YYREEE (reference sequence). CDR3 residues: CASSPWNSGANVLTF. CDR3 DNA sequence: TGTGCCAGCAGCCCATGGAACTCTGGGGCCAACGTCCTGACTTTC.

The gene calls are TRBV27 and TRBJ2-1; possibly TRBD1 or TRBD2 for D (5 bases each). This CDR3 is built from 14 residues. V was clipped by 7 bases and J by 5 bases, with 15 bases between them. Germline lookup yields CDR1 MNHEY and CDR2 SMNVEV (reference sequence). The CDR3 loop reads CASTQRGQHNEQFF. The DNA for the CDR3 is TGTGCCAGCACCCAACGGGGCCAACACAATGAGCAGTTCTTC.

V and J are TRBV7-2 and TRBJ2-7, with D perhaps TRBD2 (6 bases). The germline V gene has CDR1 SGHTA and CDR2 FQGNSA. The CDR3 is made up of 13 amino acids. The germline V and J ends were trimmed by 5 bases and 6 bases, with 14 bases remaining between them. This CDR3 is CASSTNRDSEQYF. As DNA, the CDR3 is TGTGCCAGCAGCACGAATAGGGACTCCGAGCAGTACTTC.

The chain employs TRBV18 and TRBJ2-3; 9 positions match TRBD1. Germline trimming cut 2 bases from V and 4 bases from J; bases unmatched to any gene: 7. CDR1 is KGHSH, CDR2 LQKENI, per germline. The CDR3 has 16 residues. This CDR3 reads CASSPAGTGRSDTQYF. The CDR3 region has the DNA TGTGCCAGCTCACCAGCCGGGACAGGGAGATCAGATACGCAGTATTTT. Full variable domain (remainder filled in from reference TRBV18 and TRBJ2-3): NAGVMQNPRHLVRRRGQEARLRCSPMKGHSHVYWYRQLPEEGLKFMVYLQKENIIDESGMPKERFSAEFPKEGPSILRIQQVVRGDSAAYFCASSPAGTGRSDTQYFGPGTRLTVL.

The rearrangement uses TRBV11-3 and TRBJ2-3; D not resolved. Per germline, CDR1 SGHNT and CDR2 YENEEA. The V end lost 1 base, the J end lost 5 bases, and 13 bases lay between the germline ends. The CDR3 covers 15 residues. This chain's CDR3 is CASSLGAGGEDTQYF. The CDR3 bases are TGTGCCAGCAGCTTAGGGGCAGGCGGAGAAGATACGCAGTATTTT.

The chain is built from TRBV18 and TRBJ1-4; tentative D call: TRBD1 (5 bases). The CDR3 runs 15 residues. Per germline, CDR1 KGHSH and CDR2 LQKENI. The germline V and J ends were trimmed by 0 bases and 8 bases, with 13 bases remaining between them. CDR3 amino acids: CASSPPGPRGEKLFF. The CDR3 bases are TGTGCCAGCTCACCACCGGGACCCCGTGGGGAAAAACTGTTTTTT.

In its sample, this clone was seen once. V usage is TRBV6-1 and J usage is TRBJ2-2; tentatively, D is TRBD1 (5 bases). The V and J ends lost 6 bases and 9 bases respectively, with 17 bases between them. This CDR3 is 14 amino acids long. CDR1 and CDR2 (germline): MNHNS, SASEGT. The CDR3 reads CASSALQTARELFF. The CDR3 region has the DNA TGTGCCAGCAGCGCCCTACAGACAGCCAGGGAGCTGTTTTTT.

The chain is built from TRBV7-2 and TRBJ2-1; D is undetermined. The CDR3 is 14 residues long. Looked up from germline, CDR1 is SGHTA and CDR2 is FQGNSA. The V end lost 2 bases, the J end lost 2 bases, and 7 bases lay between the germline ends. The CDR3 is CASSLFGTYNEQFF. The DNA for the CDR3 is TGTGCCAGCAGCTTATTTGGGACCTACAATGAGCAGTTCTTC.